A single sample is the source of the 6 T cell receptor beta chains below, sequenced in a study of blood T cell repertoires in COVID-19. TCRdb keeps only in-frame clones here, not all; method: immunoSEQ multiplex PCR. The sample contains 85,000 to 120,000 clones, 91% of which appear only once. Sequenced input: peripheral blood. Receptors were obtained from a man aged 18 to 29 with acute or convalescent COVID-19.

This clone was observed a few times. The junction does not match germline at one end; this may be a read error. V usage is TRBV19 and J usage is TRBJ1-5; D is uncertain. Looked up from germline, CDR1 is LNHDA and CDR2 is SQIVND (reference sequence). The CDR3 has 11 residues. CDR3 protein: CASSINGQVNF. CDR3 coding DNA: TGTGCCAGTAGTATTAACGGCCAGGTGAATTTT.

The CDR3 bases are TGTGCCAGTAGTATAGTCTCTAGCGGAATAAATGAGCAGTTCTTC. The encoded protein is CASSIVSSGINEQFF. The V call is TRBV19, the J call TRBJ2-1; 7 bases map to TRBD2. This CDR3 contains 15 residues. Germline V gene sequence: CDR1 LNHDA, CDR2 SQIVND (reference sequence). V lost 1 base to trimming and J lost 7 bases; unmatched junction nucleotides: 7.

The chain is built from TRBV7-9 and TRBJ2-1, with TRBD1 as a possible D gene (6 bases). The CDR3 has 15 residues. CDR1 is SEHNR and CDR2 is FQNEAQ in the germline V gene (reference sequence). V lost 5 bases, J lost 8 bases, and 19 bases lay in between. The CDR3 nucleotides read TGTGCCAGCAGCCTTCAGGGGACAAACCAGTATGAGCAGTTCTTC. This gives the protein CASSLQGTNQYEQFF. Variable domain in full (rest from reference TRBV7-9 and TRBJ2-1): DTGVSQNPRHKITKRGQNVTFRCDPISEHNRLYWYRQTLGQGPEFLTYFQNEAQLEKSRLLSDRFSAERPKGSFSTLEIQRTEQGDSAMYLCASSLQGTNQYEQFFGPGTRLTVL.

Only one count was recorded for this clone. This chain connects TRBV5-1 to TRBJ1-2; TRBD1 matches 8 bases. This CDR3 has 16 amino acids. Germline CDR1 is SGHRS and CDR2 is YFSETQ. With 3 bases clipped from V and 2 bases from J, the junction kept 9 bases outside the gene matches. In nucleotides, the CDR3 is TGCGCCAGCAGCTCGGGGCCACAGGGGGTAAACTATGGCTACACCTTC. Translated, it gives CASSSGPQGVNYGYTF.

The chain couples TRBV29-1 to TRBJ1-1; D gene unclear. From germline, CDR1 is SQVTM and CDR2 ANQGSEA. This CDR3 is 13 amino acids long. V lost 3 bases, J lost 0 bases, and 8 bases lay in between. CDR3 sequence (DNA): TGCAGCGTTGAGATGGGCATGAACACTGAAGCTTTCTTT. Translating it yields CSVEMGMNTEAFF.

The CDR3 DNA reads as TGTGCCAGCAGCGACACACAGGGGGCCTGGGGCTACACCTTC. Translating gives CASSDTQGAWGYTF. The chain links TRBV9 to TRBJ1-2; 9 nucleotides line up with TRBD1. Germline CDR1 is SGDLS and CDR2 is YYNGEE. The CDR3 length is 14 residues. V shed 3 bases and J 8 bases; nucleotides not matched to a gene: 8.